The 17 T cell receptor beta chains given below trace back to one sample, sequenced in a study of vaccination effects on CD4 cells after COVID-19 (dated by TCRdb to between 2020 and 2023). Their antigens remain unidentified. The ViraFEST assay stimulated PBMC with viral peptide pools and then used TCR sequencing to identify antigen-specific CD4+ T cell clonotypes by expansion. After about 10 days of culture, CD4+ T cells were isolated with the EasySep CD4+ T cell isolation kit. PCR-confirmed SARS-CoV-2 infection had occurred in convalescent patients between March and December 2020, before the Alpha, Beta and Delta variants emerged in the United States. Libraries came from the immunoSEQ multiplex PCR assay. This immuneACCESS table, as held by TCRdb, lists in-frame sequences with V and J called but not all clones. Of the missing ones, under half trace to an unresolved V gene in checked studies; the others have no known cause. Across this sample there are about 36,000 clones, with approximately 78% seen only once. The ten largest clones add up to about 17% of the sample.

The sample was CD4+ T cells from PBMCs cultured with HCoV-NL63 spike peptides, taken before COVID-19 vaccination. This sample's cell subset or site label indicates: HCoV-NL63 spike overlapping peptide pool stimulation. The receptors come from a human donor who had a prior SARS-CoV-2 infection.

This clone was seen only a few times. The chain recombines TRBV7-9 with TRBJ2-7, with 9 nucleotides matching TRBD2. CDR3 length equals 15 residues. J was trimmed by 6 bases and V by 0 bases; bases with no gene match: 6. Germline CDR1 and CDR2: SEHNR and FQNEAQ (reference sequence). This CDR3 reads CASSLASGRTSEQYF. CDR3 bases: TGTGCCAGCAGCTTAGCTAGCGGGAGAACTTCCGAGCAGTACTTC.

This rearrangement joins TRBV5-1 to TRBJ2-2; D might be TRBD1 (6 bases). Germline lookup yields CDR1 SGHRS and CDR2 YFSETQ. V was pared by 8 bases and J by 3 bases, with 14 bases between. The CDR3 runs to 14 residues. The CDR3 here is CASTSGTYTGELFF. CDR3 DNA: TGCGCCAGTACCTCCGGGACATACACCGGGGAGCTGTTTTTT.

This clone was seen a handful of times. The chain recombines TRBV6-1 with TRBJ2-7; 7 positions match TRBD1. Germline V gene data show CDR1 as MNHNS and CDR2 as SASEGT. This CDR3 has 14 amino acids. V shed 3 bases, J shed 3 bases, and the junction held 5 bases outside the gene matches. The CDR3 loop is CASSEGDRNYEQYF. In DNA form, the CDR3 reads TGTGCCAGCAGTGAGGGGGACAGAAACTACGAGCAGTACTTC.

The V and J genes are TRBV7-9 and TRBJ2-5; D unresolved. Germline CDR1 and CDR2: SEHNR and FQNEAQ (reference sequence). The CDR3 contains 15 residues. With 5 bases removed from V and 4 bases from J, the gap between germline ends came to 17 bases. The CDR3 region has the DNA TGTGCCAGCAGCCAGACCGGGCCACAAATAGAGACCCAGTACTTC. This gives the protein CASSQTGPQIETQYF.

The rearrangement links TRBV30 to TRBJ1-2; the D gene is possibly TRBD1 (5 bases). V was shortened by 4 bases and J by 5 bases, with 11 bases between the two germline ends. This CDR3 comprises 12 residues. From germline, CDR1 is GTSNPN and CDR2 SVGIG (reference sequence). CDR3: CAWTMGPYGYTF. CDR3 sequence (DNA): TGTGCCTGGACCATGGGGCCTTATGGCTACACCTTC.

The CDR3 protein is CASSPLGETQYF. The CDR3 coding sequence is TGTGCCAGCAGCCCCTTAGGAGAGACCCAGTACTTC. This rearrangement joins TRBV3-1 (or the pseudogene TRBV3-2) to TRBJ2-5; unclear D gene. Trimming stripped 4 bases from V and 4 bases from J, with 7 bases between. The CDR3 has 12 residues. Germline CDR1 LGHDT, CDR2 YNNKEL (reference sequence).

The chain has TRBV21-1 and TRBJ1-1; the tabulated D call, TRBD1, remains unverified against the DNA. TRBV21-1 is listed as a pseudogene. The CDR3 is 14 residues long. In DNA, the CDR3 is TGTGCCAGCAGCAACGGACAGATTGACACTGAAGCTTTCTTT. This gives the protein CASSNGQIDTEAFF.

This clone turned up a few times. This chain joins TRBV3-1 (or the pseudogene TRBV3-2) and TRBJ2-7, with 11 nucleotides matching TRBD2. Germline V CDR1 and CDR2: LGHDT, YNNKEL (reference sequence). The CDR3 consists of 18 residues. The V segment lost 0 bases and the J segment 3 bases; nucleotides outside the gene matches: 10. The CDR3 nucleotides read TGTGCCAGCAGCCAAGACCTATCCCTAGCGGGGGGTTTCTACGAGCAGTACTTC. Protein sequence: CASSQDLSLAGGFYEQYF.

Written as DNA, the CDR3 is TGTGCCACCAGTGGGAGCCCCGTACTAGCGGGCTCTAAAGGAAACATTCAGTACTTC. It codes for CATSGSPVLAGSKGNIQYF. The chain is built from TRBV24-1 and TRBJ2-4, with 9 positions matching TRBD2. Trimming cost V 5 bases and J 6 bases; bases outside gene matches: 19. The CDR3 contains 19 residues. The germline V gene encodes CDR1 KGHDR and CDR2 SFDVKD.

The rearrangement joins TRBV27 to TRBJ2-3; D call uncertain. This CDR3 has 12 residues. The germline gives CDR1 MNHEY, CDR2 SMNVEV (reference sequence). Trimming removed 6 bases at V and 5 bases at J, with 9 bases between. CDR3: CASRRSEDTQYF. The CDR3 coding sequence is TGTGCCAGCAGGCGGTCCGAAGATACGCAGTATTTT.

CDR3 DNA sequence: TGCGCCAGCAGCGGCTACAGGGGGGCTCGTGGTGGCTACACCTTC. It codes for CASSGYRGARGGYTF. The gene calls are TRBV5-1 and TRBJ1-2; 8 positions agree with TRBD1. The CDR3 is 15 residues long. Germline V lookup: CDR1 SGHRS, CDR2 YFSETQ. Trimming cost V 4 bases and J 7 bases; bases outside gene matches: 12.

The chain is built from TRBV9 and TRBJ2-1, with TRBD2 matching over 9 bases. The CDR3 runs 14 residues. CDR1 SGDLS and CDR2 YYNGEE come from the germline V gene. The J segment lost 5 bases and the V segment lost 4 bases, leaving 4 bases of the junction unmatched. CDR3 nucleotides: TGTGCCAGCAGCCTCCGACTAGCGGACAATGAGCAGTTCTTC. This translates into CASSLRLADNEQFF.

The chain employs TRBV7-2 and TRBJ2-3; 7 bases fit TRBD2. The germline V gene encodes CDR1 SGHTA and CDR2 FQGNSA. The CDR3 runs to 14 residues. The V segment lost 5 bases and the J segment 6 bases; nucleotides outside the gene matches: 8. Here the CDR3 reads CASSVFSGWDTQYF. The CDR3 DNA reads TGTGCCAGCAGCGTATTTAGCGGGTGGGATACGCAGTATTTT.

The chain is built from TRBV5-6 and TRBJ1-4; tentatively, D is TRBD1 (5 bases). The CDR3 consists of 15 residues. V was trimmed by 0 bases and J by 10 bases, leaving 16 bases between them. Germline CDR1 and CDR2: SGHDT and YYEEEE. CDR3 protein: CASSLAWQGVGKLFF. The CDR3 nucleotides read TGTGCCAGCAGCTTGGCTTGGCAGGGAGTCGGAAAACTGTTTTTT.

This chain connects TRBV15 to TRBJ2-1; no clear D gene. V gave up 4 bases and J gave up 8 bases, with 18 bases separating them. The CDR3 is 15 amino acids. CDR1 LNHNV and CDR2 YYDKDF come from the germline V gene (reference sequence). The CDR3 region has the DNA TGTGCCACCAGCACACGGGCCCCCACCGAGGATGAGCAGTTCTTC. Translating gives CATSTRAPTEDEQFF.

In nucleotides, the CDR3 is TGTGCCATCAGCCCGACCCCTACGTGGGAGCAGTACTTC. Its translation is CAISPTPTWEQYF. This chain uses TRBV10-3 with TRBJ2-7; no clear D gene. Germline V CDR1 and CDR2: ENHRY, SYGVKD. V lost 6 bases and J lost 7, with 16 bases in between. The CDR3 has 13 residues.

Here the CDR3 DNA reads TGCGCCAGCAGTCAATGGGCTCTACCGGAGGGCTACACCTTC. Amino acids: CASSQWALPEGYTF. The chain uses TRBV23-1 and TRBJ1-2; D gene uncertain. TRBV23-1 is flagged as an ORF with uncertain function. The V gene lost 1 base and the J gene lost 8 bases, with 14 bases spanning the gap. The CDR3 is 14 amino acids.